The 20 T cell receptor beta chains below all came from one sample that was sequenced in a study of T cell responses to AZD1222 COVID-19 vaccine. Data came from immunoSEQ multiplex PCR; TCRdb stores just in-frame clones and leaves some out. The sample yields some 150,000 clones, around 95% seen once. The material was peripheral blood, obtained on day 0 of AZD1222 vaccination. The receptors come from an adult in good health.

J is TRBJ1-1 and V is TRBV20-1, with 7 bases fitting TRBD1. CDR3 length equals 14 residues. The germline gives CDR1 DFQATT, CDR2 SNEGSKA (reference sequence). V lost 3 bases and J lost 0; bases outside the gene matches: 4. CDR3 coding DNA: TGCAGTGCTAGTCGGGACAGTATGAACACTGAAGCTTTCTTT. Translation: CSASRDSMNTEAFF.

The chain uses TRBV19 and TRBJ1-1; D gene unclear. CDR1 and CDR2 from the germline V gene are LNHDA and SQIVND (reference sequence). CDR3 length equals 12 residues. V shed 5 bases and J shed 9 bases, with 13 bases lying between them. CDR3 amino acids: CASSRAGFQAFF. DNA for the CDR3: TGTGCCAGTAGTCGTGCGGGTTTTCAAGCTTTCTTT.

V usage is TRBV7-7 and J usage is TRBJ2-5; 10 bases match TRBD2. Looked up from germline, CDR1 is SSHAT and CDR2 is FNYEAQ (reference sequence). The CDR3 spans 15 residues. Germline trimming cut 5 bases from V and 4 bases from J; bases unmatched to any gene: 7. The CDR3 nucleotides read TGTGCCAGCAGCCGTCTAGCGGGAGATACAGAGACCCAGTACTTC. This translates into CASSRLAGDTETQYF.

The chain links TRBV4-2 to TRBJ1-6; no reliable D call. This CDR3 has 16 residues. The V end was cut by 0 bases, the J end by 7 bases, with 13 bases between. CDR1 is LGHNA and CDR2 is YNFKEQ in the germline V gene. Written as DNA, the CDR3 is TGTGCCAGCAGCCAAGATAAGGGCAGCAGAAATTCACCCCTCCACTTT. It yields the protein CASSQDKGSRNSPLHF.

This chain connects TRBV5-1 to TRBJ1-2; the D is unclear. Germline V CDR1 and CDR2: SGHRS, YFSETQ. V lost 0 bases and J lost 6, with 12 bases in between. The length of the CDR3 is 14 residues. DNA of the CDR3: TGCGCCAGCAGCTTGGGAACAGAAGGGAATGGCTACACCTTC. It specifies CASSLGTEGNGYTF.

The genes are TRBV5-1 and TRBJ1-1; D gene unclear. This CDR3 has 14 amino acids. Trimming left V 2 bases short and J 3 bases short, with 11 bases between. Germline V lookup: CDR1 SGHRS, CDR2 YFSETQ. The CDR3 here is CASSFGVGDTEAFF. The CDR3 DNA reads TGCGCCAGCAGCTTTGGGGTTGGGGACACTGAAGCTTTCTTT.

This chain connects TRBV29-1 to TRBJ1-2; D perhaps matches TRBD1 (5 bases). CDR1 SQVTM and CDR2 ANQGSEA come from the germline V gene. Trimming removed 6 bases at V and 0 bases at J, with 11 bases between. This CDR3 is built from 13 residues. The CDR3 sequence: CSVADRANYGYTF. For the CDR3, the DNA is TGCAGCGTCGCTGACAGAGCTAACTATGGCTACACCTTC.

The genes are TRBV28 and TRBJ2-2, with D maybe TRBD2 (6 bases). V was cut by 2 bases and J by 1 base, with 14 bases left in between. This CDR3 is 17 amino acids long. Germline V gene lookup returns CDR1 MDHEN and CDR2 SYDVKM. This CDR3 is CASSLSQGLLNTGELFF. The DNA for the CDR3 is TGTGCCAGCAGTTTAAGCCAGGGACTTTTGAACACCGGGGAGCTGTTTTTT.

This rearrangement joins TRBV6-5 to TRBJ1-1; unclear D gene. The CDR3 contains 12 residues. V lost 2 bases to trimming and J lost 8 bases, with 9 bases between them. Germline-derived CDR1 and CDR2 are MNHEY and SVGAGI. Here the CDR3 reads CASSYGRSEAFF. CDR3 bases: TGTGCCAGCAGTTACGGCCGATCGGAAGCTTTCTTT.

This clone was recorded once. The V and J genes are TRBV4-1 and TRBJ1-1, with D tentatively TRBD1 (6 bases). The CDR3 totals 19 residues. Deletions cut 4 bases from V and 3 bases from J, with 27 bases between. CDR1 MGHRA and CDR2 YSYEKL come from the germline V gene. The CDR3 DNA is TGCGCCAGCAGCCGCGTATCGGGGGCAGCGAAAGGGCGAGACACTGAAGCTTTCTTT. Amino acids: CASSRVSGAAKGRDTEAFF.

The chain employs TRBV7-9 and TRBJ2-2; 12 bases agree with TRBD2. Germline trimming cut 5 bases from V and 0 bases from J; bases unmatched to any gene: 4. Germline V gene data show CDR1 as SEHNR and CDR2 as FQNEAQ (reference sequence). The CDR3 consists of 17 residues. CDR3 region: CASSPTSGGSNTGELFF. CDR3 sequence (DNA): TGTGCCAGCAGCCCGACTAGCGGGGGATCGAACACCGGGGAGCTGTTTTTT.

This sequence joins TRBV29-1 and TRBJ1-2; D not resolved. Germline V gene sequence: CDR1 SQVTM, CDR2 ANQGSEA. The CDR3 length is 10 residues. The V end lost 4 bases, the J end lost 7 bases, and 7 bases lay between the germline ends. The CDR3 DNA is TGCAGCGTTGGCTGGGGTGGCTACACCTTC. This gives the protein CSVGWGGYTF.

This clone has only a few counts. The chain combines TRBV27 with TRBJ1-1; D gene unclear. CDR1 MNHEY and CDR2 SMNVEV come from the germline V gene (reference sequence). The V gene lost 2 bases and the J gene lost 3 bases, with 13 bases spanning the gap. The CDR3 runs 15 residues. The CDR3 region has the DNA TGTGCCAGCAGTTTAATGGGCGGTACCCACACTGAAGCTTTCTTT. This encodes CASSLMGGTHTEAFF.

This CDR3 is CSVVIATTGELFF. DNA for the CDR3: TGCAGCGTTGTGATAGCGACGACCGGGGAGCTGTTTTTT. This rearrangement joins TRBV29-1 to TRBJ2-2; tentatively, D is TRBD2 (5 bases). The CDR3 totals 13 residues. The V and J ends lost 4 bases and 5 bases respectively, with 11 bases between them. CDR1 is SQVTM and CDR2 is ANQGSEA in the germline V gene.

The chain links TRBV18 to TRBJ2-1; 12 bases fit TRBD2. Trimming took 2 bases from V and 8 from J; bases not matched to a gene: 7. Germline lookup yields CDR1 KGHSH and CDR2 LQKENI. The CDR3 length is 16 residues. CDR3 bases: TGTGCCAGCTCACCATCTAGCGGGGGGGTTTACTATGAGCAGTTCTTC. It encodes CASSPSSGGVYYEQFF.

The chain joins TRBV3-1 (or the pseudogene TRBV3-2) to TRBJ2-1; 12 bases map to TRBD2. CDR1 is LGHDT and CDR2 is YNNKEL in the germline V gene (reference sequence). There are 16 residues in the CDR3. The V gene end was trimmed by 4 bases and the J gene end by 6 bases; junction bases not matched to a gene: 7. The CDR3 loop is CASSPFSSGRANEQFF. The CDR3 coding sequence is TGTGCCAGCAGCCCCTTTTCTAGCGGGAGGGCCAATGAGCAGTTCTTC.

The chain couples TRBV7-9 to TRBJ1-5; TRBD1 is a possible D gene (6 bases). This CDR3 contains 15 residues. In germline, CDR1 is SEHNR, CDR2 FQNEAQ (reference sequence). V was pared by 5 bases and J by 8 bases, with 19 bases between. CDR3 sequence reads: CASSRTQGGFEPQHF. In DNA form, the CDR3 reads TGTGCCAGCAGCCGTACACAAGGGGGGTTTGAGCCCCAGCATTTT.

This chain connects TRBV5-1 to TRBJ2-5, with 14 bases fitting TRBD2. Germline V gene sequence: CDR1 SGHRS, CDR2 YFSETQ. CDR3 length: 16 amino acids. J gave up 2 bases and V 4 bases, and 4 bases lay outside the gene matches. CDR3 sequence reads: CASSLGTSGGQETQYF. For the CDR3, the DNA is TGCGCCAGCAGCCTAGGGACTAGCGGGGGACAAGAGACCCAGTACTTC.

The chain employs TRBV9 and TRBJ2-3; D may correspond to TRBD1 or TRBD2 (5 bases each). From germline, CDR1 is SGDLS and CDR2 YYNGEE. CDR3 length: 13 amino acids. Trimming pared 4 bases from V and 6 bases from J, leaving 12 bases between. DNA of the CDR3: TGTGCCAGCAGCCTCGGGACGATGGATACGCAGTATTTT. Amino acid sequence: CASSLGTMDTQYF.

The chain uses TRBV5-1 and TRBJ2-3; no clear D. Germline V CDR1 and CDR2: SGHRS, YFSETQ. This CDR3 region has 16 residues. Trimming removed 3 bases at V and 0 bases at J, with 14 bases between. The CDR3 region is CASSSGLFSSTDTQYF. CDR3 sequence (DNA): TGCGCCAGCAGCTCAGGCTTATTCTCTAGCACAGATACGCAGTATTTT.